This T cell receptor (beta chain) is drawn from a study of T cell responses to AZD1222 COVID-19 vaccine. About the research overall: Combined were second doses at about 4 or about 12 weeks. General study results and limits: Baseline antibody screening turned up just a handful of seropositive AZD1222 recipients. The donor group comprised mostly white British people and more females; the analysis possibly underestimated clonal diversity. Variant regions that are unmutated are reportedly the target of nearly half of spike-specific TCRs.

Trimming shortened V by 0 bases and J by 5 bases, and 10 bases separated the two germline ends. The CDR3 length is 14 residues. CDR1 is SGDLS and CDR2 is YYNGEE in the germline V gene. In the case of this clone: Its antigen is currently unknown.

Only in-frame clones appear in the TCRdb table, and some are missing; sequencing was by immunoSEQ multiplex PCR. The repertoire holds more than 100,000 clones, 90% seen once, with about 5% in the top ten. This receptor was identified in an adult in good health. The chain employs TRBV9 and TRBJ2-3, with a tentative D call TRBD1 (5 bases). The source material was peripheral blood, sampled on day 0 of AZD1222 vaccination. The CDR3 nucleotides read TGTGCCAGCAGCGTAGAGGGGATCGGAGATACGCAGTATTTT. Protein sequence: CASSVEGIGDTQYF.